This T cell receptor (beta chain) was recorded in a study of OX40 agonist ivuxolimab in advanced cancers. Some background on the complete study: Ivuxolimab was an agonistic, fully human IgG2 monoclonal antibody directed against OX40 (CD134), a costimulatory receptor. Partial responses were achieved by three dose-escalation patients, of whom one had hepatocellular carcinoma and two had cutaneous melanoma. Of the roughly 52 patients in dose escalation, about 20 had hepatocellular carcinoma, about 15 had melanoma, 9 had renal cell carcinoma and 9 had head and neck cancer. The paper covers the monotherapy dose-escalation part of the phase I ivuxolimab trial, which included N of about 51 patients. Intravenous ivuxolimab was administered to patients every 2 weeks at six dose levels: 0.01, 0.1, 0.3, 1.5, 3 and 10 mg/kg. The purpose of peripheral TCRbeta sequencing was to test whether ivuxolimab changed TCR sequence diversity and led to clonal T-cell expansion. Prior anti-PD-1, anti-PD-L1 or anti-CTLA-4 therapy was permitted, and approximately 40% of dose-escalation patients had received checkpoint inhibitors. A male proportion of roughly 80% and a mean age of 60 years, ranging from about 23 to 79, were recorded for the dose-escalation cohort.

Patients with autoimmune disease history or receiving systemic immunosuppression were excluded from the trial. In every dose cohort, peripheral blood was drawn for TCR sequencing at baseline, cycle 4 day 1, and cycle 7 day 1. The samples were drawn from a first-in-human, open-label, multicenter phase I dose-escalation trial of ivuxolimab. Adults with locally advanced or metastatic head and neck squamous cell, hepatocellular, melanoma or renal cell carcinoma were enrolled in the trial. Before TCR sequencing, CD4+ T cells and CD8+ T cells were sorted from peripheral blood as separate populations. Genomic DNA was isolated from the sorted cells so that the TCRbeta CDR3 region could be sequenced. The immunoSEQ Assay was used to sequence the TCRbeta CDR3 regions. Held by TCRdb, this immuneACCESS table contains in-frame sequences only and omits some clones. Under half of the omission traces to an unresolved V gene where checked; the cause of the rest is unknown. The sample includes about 76,000 clones, with 85% observed a single time. The ten largest make up around 1.8% of the sample.

General study outcomes and caveats: Partial responders in the 0.1-3.0 mg/kg groups had among the lowest normalized peripheral clonal expansion, especially among CD8+ T cells. After ivuxolimab, CD8+ T cells had more expanded clones than CD4+ T cells on average. Low levels of normalized T-cell clonal expansion were also shown by some nonresponding patients. The antigen specificity of the peripheral T cells that underwent clonal expansion was not determined. At doses of 0.1 to 3.0 mg/kg, clonal expansion of both CD4+ and CD8+ T cells in blood was seen between baseline and week 6.

At the junction V is shortened by 5 bases and J by 5 bases, with 16 bases in between. The cysteine opens and the phenylalanine closes a CDR3 of 14 amino acids. This entry keeps only the CDR3 DNA: 42 bases, framed from base 1. CDR1 and CDR2, looked up from the germline V gene, are SGHAT and FQNNGV. This clone was found once. Its target antigen remains unknown. It has no much larger one-base neighbor in the sample; base qualities were not kept. The material sequenced was CD4+ or CD8+ T cells sorted from blood, taken in a trial of the OX40 agonist ivuxolimab. The chain is assembled from TRBV11-2 and TRBJ2-7, with no reliable assignment of the D segment. The sequence was collected from an adult with an advanced solid tumor such as melanoma, head and neck, liver or kidney cancer. The bases are TGTGCCAGCAGCCAAATCCCGGGCACTAACGAGCAGTACTTC. Its protein is CASSQIPGTNEQYF.